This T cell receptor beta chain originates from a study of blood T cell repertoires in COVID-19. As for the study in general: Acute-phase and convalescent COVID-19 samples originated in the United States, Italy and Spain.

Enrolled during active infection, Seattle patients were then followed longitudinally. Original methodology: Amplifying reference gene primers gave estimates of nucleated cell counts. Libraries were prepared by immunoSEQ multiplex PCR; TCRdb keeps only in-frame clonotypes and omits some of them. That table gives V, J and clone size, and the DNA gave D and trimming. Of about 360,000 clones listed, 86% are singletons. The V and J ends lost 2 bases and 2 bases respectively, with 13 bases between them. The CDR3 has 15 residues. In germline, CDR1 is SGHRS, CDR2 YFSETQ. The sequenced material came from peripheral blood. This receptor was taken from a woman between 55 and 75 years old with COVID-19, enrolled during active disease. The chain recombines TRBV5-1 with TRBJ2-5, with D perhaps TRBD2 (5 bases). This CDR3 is CASSFGEVFQETQYF. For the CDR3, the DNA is TGCGCCAGCAGCTTCGGGGAAGTATTTCAAGAGACCCAGTACTTC.